The 31 T cell receptor beta chains below all came from one sample that was sequenced in a study of CD8 T cells in ankylosing spondylitis. General study findings and limits: For ankylosing spondylitis blood, a TCR beta motif of 7 to 9 highly homologous variants appeared characteristic.

Antigens of these TCRs are unknown. TCRdb itself ran the 5' RACE reads through MiXCR, one entry per CDR3 protein. The sample yields about 130,000 distinct CDR3 sequences, approximately 17% seen once. The sequenced sample consisted of blood, either unsorted or a sorted T cell fraction (not recorded which). The receptors were gathered from a male donor with ankylosing spondylitis.

This chain uses TRBV29-1 with TRBJ2-3, with 7 positions matching TRBD2. The V segment lost 4 bases and the J segment 2 bases; nucleotides outside the gene matches: 3. Germline CDR1 is SQVTM and CDR2 is ANQGSEA. The CDR3 sequence is 13 residues long. The CDR3 spells CSVVGGFTDTQYF. CDR3 in DNA: TGCAGCGTTGTGGGAGGGTTCACAGATACGCAGTATTTT.

This chain links TRBV15 with TRBJ2-3; D remains ambiguous. Germline V gene lookup returns CDR1 LNHNV and CDR2 YYDKDF (reference sequence). This CDR3 is 15 amino acids long. V lost 1 base, J lost 4 bases, and 12 bases lay in between. The CDR3 sequence: CATSRGRGVADTQYF. The CDR3 nucleotides are TGTGCCACCAGCAGAGGTCGAGGAGTTGCAGATACGCAGTATTTT.

The DNA for the CDR3 is TGTGCCAGCAGTCCCCGGGATGGGCTTTTGGATGAGCAGTTCTTC. Encoded protein: CASSPRDGLLDEQFF. The V and J genes are TRBV27 and TRBJ2-1; D is perhaps TRBD2 (5 bases). CDR1 is MNHEY, CDR2 SMNVEV, per germline (reference sequence). There are 15 residues in the CDR3. V was shortened by 5 bases and J by 8 bases, with 19 bases between the two germline ends.

This clonotype was seen only a few times. This chain connects TRBV2 to TRBJ1-2; possible D gene TRBD1, 6 bases. CDR1 SNHLY and CDR2 FYNNEI come from the germline V gene. CDR3 length equals 13 residues. With 8 bases removed from V and 3 bases from J, the gap between germline ends came to 13 bases. This CDR3 reads CASLNAGDYGYTF. The CDR3 nucleotides are TGTGCCAGCTTGAATGCAGGGGACTATGGCTACACCTTC. The whole variable domain, remainder taken from reference TRBV2 and TRBJ1-2, is EPEVTQTPSHQVTQMGQEVILRCVPISNHLYFYWYRQILGQKVEFLVSFYNNEISEKSEIFDDQFSVERPDGSNFTLKIRSTKLEDSAMYFCASLNAGDYGYTFGSGTRLTVV.

This clonotype showed up just a few times. The rearrangement uses TRBV5-1 and TRBJ2-7; 11 nucleotides align to TRBD2. Trimming removed 1 base from V and 0 bases from J; junction bases left unmatched: 0. The CDR3 has 15 amino acids. In germline, CDR1 is SGHRS, CDR2 YFSETQ. CDR3 nucleotides: TGCGCCAGCAGCTTGACTAGCGGGGGCTCCTACGAGCAGTACTTC. The encoded protein is CASSLTSGGSYEQYF.

The chain links TRBV4-1 to TRBJ2-7; unclear D gene. Trimming pared 1 base from V and 5 bases from J, leaving 9 bases between. The CDR3 loop spans 13 amino acids. The V gene's germline CDR1 is MGHRA and CDR2 YSYEKL. CDR3 DNA: TGCGCCAGCAGCCAAGGAATAGAGAACGAGCAGTACTTC. Translation gives CASSQGIENEQYF.

The chain joins TRBV15 to TRBJ2-1; 13 positions match TRBD2. Germline V gene data show CDR1 as LNHNV and CDR2 as YYDKDF (reference sequence). V lost 4 bases and J lost 8; bases outside the gene matches: 8. The CDR3 sequence is 16 residues long. This chain's CDR3 is CATSIRTSGRVDEQFF. Here the CDR3 DNA reads TGTGCCACCAGCATAAGGACTAGCGGGAGAGTTGATGAGCAGTTCTTC.

This clonotype has a count of ten or more. The gene calls are TRBV12-3 or TRBV12-4 and TRBJ2-3; D gene unclear. The CDR3 has 13 amino acids. Between the trimmed V and J ends, which lost 2 bases and 3 bases, there was a span of 6 bases. The CDR3 DNA sequence: TGTGCCAGCAGTTTACCCAGGACAGATACGCAGTATTTT. Amino acid sequence: CASSLPRTDTQYF.

Only a few counts were recorded for this clonotype. The chain uses TRBV12-5 and TRBJ1-5; no definite D call. CDR1 and CDR2 (germline): LGHNT, FRNRAP. Trimming took 2 bases from V and 6 from J, leaving 11 bases between them. The CDR3 has 14 amino acids. DNA of the CDR3: TGTGCTAGTGGTTTGTATTCGGCGGGTCAGCCCCAGCATTTT. This translates into CASGLYSAGQPQHF.

This clonotype was detected ten times or more. DNA for the CDR3: TGTGCCAGCAGTTTACCGGGACTAGCGGGATTGGGCTACGAGCAGTACTTC. Its protein product is CASSLPGLAGLGYEQYF. The rearrangement joins TRBV12-3 or TRBV12-4 to TRBJ2-7; 13 nucleotides line up with TRBD2. The CDR3 extends over 17 amino acids. V trimming: 2 bases; J trimming: 3 bases; junction bases outside the gene matches: 7.

This chain joins TRBV7-9 and TRBJ2-7; a weak D match, TRBD2 (5 bases). Germline CDR1 reads SEHNR; CDR2 reads FQNEAQ (reference sequence). Trimming shortened V by 5 bases and J by 3 bases, and 17 bases separated the two germline ends. The CDR3 is 15 amino acids. CDR3 in amino acids: CASSAGGSLYYEQYF. In nucleotides, the CDR3 is TGTGCCAGCAGCGCCGGCGGGTCCTTATACTACGAGCAGTACTTC.

This clonotype appeared a few times. The chain links TRBV9 to TRBJ2-5, with D unclear. This CDR3 is built from 15 residues. Between the trimmed V and J ends, which lost 0 bases and 2 bases, there was a span of 11 bases. Germline-derived CDR1 and CDR2 are SGDLS and YYNGEE. In DNA, the CDR3 is TGTGCCAGCAGCGTAGATGGGTTAACACAAGAGACCCAGTACTTC. Its protein product is CASSVDGLTQETQYF.

The table lists this clonotype with a few counts. This CDR3 is CASSANRDTSTDTQYF. CDR3 sequence (DNA): TGTGCCAGCAGCGCCAACCGGGACACAAGCACAGATACGCAGTATTTT. This sequence joins TRBV9 and TRBJ2-3; perhaps TRBD1 as D (6 bases). V dropped 3 bases and J dropped 0 bases, with 14 bases sitting between them. Germline CDR1 and CDR2: SGDLS and YYNGEE. The CDR3 has 16 residues.

This clonotype showed up just a few times. The V gene is TRBV7-9, the J gene TRBJ1-1; D gene ambiguous. In germline, CDR1 is SEHNR, CDR2 FQNEAQ (reference sequence). V was clipped by 5 bases and J by 4 bases, with 11 bases between them. This CDR3 spans 13 amino acids. The CDR3 coding sequence is TGTGCCAGCAGCCCTTTGGTGAGCACTGAAGCTTTCTTT. Its protein is CASSPLVSTEAFF.

At least ten counts were recorded for this clonotype. The gene calls are TRBV9 and TRBJ1-5, with 9 positions matching TRBD1. The length of the CDR3 is 15 residues. The trim removed 3 bases at V and 1 base at J, leaving 2 bases unmatched. Germline assignment: CDR1 SGDLS and CDR2 YYNGEE. This chain's CDR3 is CASSEGQGSNQPQHF. CDR3 in DNA: TGTGCCAGCAGCGAAGGACAGGGGAGCAATCAGCCCCAGCATTTT.

The chain is built from TRBV27 and TRBJ1-6; the D is unclear. This CDR3 has 11 residues. V gave up 3 bases and J gave up 15 bases, with 9 bases separating them. The germline V gene encodes CDR1 MNHEY and CDR2 SMNVEV (reference sequence). The CDR3, as DNA: TGTGCCAGCAGTTTCTCGGGGAACCTCCACTTT. Translation gives CASSFSGNLHF.

The chain recombines TRBV2 with TRBJ2-2; D is unclear. This CDR3 comprises 12 residues. The germline V gene encodes CDR1 SNHLY and CDR2 FYNNEI. V shed 10 bases and J shed 3 bases, with 9 bases lying between them. Here the CDR3 DNA reads TGTGCCACCGTCGGTTACACCGGGGAGCTGTTTTTT. It translates to CATVGYTGELFF.

The chain recombines TRBV25-1 with TRBJ2-7; D call uncertain. This CDR3 has 15 residues. The V gene lost 3 bases and the J gene lost 6 bases, with 18 bases spanning the gap. CDR1 is MGHDK, CDR2 SYGVNS, per germline. CDR3 loop: CASSDAPYGPGEQYF. In DNA, the CDR3 is TGTGCCAGCAGTGATGCCCCCTACGGGCCCGGCGAGCAGTACTTC.

In this sample, this clonotype turned up a few times. V is TRBV20-1 and J is TRBJ2-3, with D possibly being TRBD2 (5 bases). V lost 3 bases, J lost 0 bases, and 10 bases lay in between. Germline V CDR1 and CDR2: DFQATT, SNEGSKA (reference sequence). CDR3 length equals 14 residues. The CDR3 here is CSASPAESTDTQYF. The DNA of the CDR3 is TGCAGTGCTAGTCCAGCGGAAAGCACAGATACGCAGTATTTT.

This clonotype was picked up a small number of times. The chain is built from TRBV7-9 and TRBJ2-7; D perhaps matches TRBD2 (5 bases). Germline V gene lookup returns CDR1 SEHNR and CDR2 FQNEAQ (reference sequence). CDR3 length equals 14 residues. V lost 2 bases and J 5 bases, leaving 13 bases between the germline ends. The CDR3 is CASSLFLAEDEQYF. In DNA form, the CDR3 reads TGTGCCAGCAGCTTATTCCTAGCCGAGGACGAGCAGTACTTC. The variable domain in full, with the rest retrieved from reference TRBV7-9 and TRBJ2-7, is DTGVSQNPRHKITKRGQNVTFRCDPISEHNRLYWYRQTLGQGPEFLTYFQNEAQLEKSRLLSDRFSAERPKGSFSTLEIQRTEQGDSAMYLCASSLFLAEDEQYFGPGTRLTVT.

This clonotype has only a few counts. The chain is built from TRBV25-1 and TRBJ2-2, with D hard to call. The V end was cut by 8 bases, the J end by 6 bases, with 10 bases between. The CDR3 runs to 12 residues. CDR1 is MGHDK, CDR2 SYGVNS, per germline. The CDR3 protein is CASALISGELFF. In DNA form, the CDR3 reads TGTGCCAGCGCCCTGATTTCCGGGGAGCTGTTTTTT.

This clonotype was detected ten times or more. The J gene is TRBJ2-7, the V gene TRBV29-1; D remains unclear. Germline lookup yields CDR1 SQVTM and CDR2 ANQGSEA. The CDR3 covers 13 residues. V was trimmed by 3 bases and J by 1 base, leaving 10 bases between them. As DNA, the CDR3 is TGCAGCGTTGAGCCCGACGGATCCTACGAGCAGTACTTC. It yields the protein CSVEPDGSYEQYF.

This sequence joins TRBV28 and TRBJ2-1; 10 nucleotides agree with TRBD1. V shed 5 bases and J 9 bases; nucleotides not matched to a gene: 10. This CDR3 is 15 amino acids long. Germline V gene sequence: CDR1 MDHEN, CDR2 SYDVKM. This CDR3 is CASSVGTGDGTEQFF. CDR3 DNA: TGTGCCAGCAGTGTCGGGACAGGGGATGGTACTGAGCAGTTCTTC. The variable domain in full, with the rest retrieved from reference TRBV28 and TRBJ2-1, is DVKVTQSSRYLVKRTGEKVFLECVQDMDHENMFWYRQDPGLGLRLIYFSYDVKMKEKGDIPEGYSVSREKKERFSLILESASTNQTSMYLCASSVGTGDGTEQFFGPGTRLTVL.

The chain couples TRBV4-2 to TRBJ2-7, with 9 nucleotides matching TRBD2. CDR1 is LGHNA, CDR2 YNFKEQ, per germline. V dropped 1 base and J dropped 6; count of bases not matched to a gene: 1. This CDR3 spans 13 amino acids. Written as DNA, the CDR3 is TGTGCCAGCAGCCAAGCTAGCGGGGCCGAGCAGTACTTC. Translation gives CASSQASGAEQYF.

This clonotype was observed many times. The rearrangement uses TRBV7-3 and TRBJ2-1; TRBD2 agrees at 8 bases. Per germline, CDR1 SGHTA and CDR2 FQGTGA. The CDR3 spans 15 residues. The trim removed 5 bases at V and 2 bases at J, leaving 5 bases unmatched. CDR3 coding DNA: TGTGCCAGCAGCCAGTTAGCGGGAACCTACAATGAGCAGTTCTTC. Translation: CASSQLAGTYNEQFF.

This clonotype was seen a handful of times. This chain links TRBV4-1 with TRBJ1-4; D is unresolved. The CDR3 spans 13 residues. The germline V gene encodes CDR1 MGHRA and CDR2 YSYEKL. Deletions cut 1 base from V and 8 bases from J, with 8 bases between. The CDR3 loop is CASSQVVREKLFF. The CDR3 bases are TGCGCCAGCAGCCAAGTCGTCCGGGAAAAACTGTTTTTT.

J is TRBJ2-7 and V is TRBV27, with D perhaps being TRBD1 or TRBD2 (6 bases each). Trimming cost V 6 bases and J 3 bases, with 12 bases left between them. The CDR3 is 13 amino acids. Germline V gene sequence: CDR1 MNHEY, CDR2 SMNVEV (reference sequence). The CDR3 reads CASRGGTVYEQYF. In DNA, the CDR3 is TGTGCCAGCAGAGGGGGGACTGTCTACGAGCAGTACTTC.

The table lists this clonotype with a few counts. The rearrangement links TRBV11-2 to TRBJ2-7; D unresolved. The V end was cut by 3 bases, the J end by 7 bases, with 10 bases between. The CDR3 extends over 12 amino acids. Germline values: CDR1 SGHAT, CDR2 FQNNGV. The CDR3 region is CASSFEAREQYF. Here the CDR3 DNA reads TGTGCCAGCAGCTTCGAGGCTCGGGAGCAGTACTTC.

At least ten counts were recorded for this clonotype. The rearrangement links TRBV29-1 to TRBJ2-7; no clear D. V was pared by 4 bases and J by 0 bases, with 7 bases between. CDR1 and CDR2 (germline): SQVTM, ANQGSEA. The CDR3 consists of 12 residues. Here the CDR3 DNA reads TGCAGCGTTGCCGAACACTCCTACGAGCAGTACTTC. This gives the protein CSVAEHSYEQYF.

The CDR3 protein is CASSPRDRGYTEAFF. DNA for the CDR3: TGTGCCAGCAGCCCCCGGGACAGGGGGTACACTGAAGCTTTCTTT. V is TRBV7-9 and J is TRBJ1-1; 11 bases are a match to TRBD1. Germline CDR1 reads SEHNR; CDR2 reads FQNEAQ (reference sequence). The CDR3 runs to 15 residues. The V and J ends lost 5 bases and 3 bases, in that order; junction bases with no gene match: 5.

The chain couples TRBV6-1 to TRBJ2-2; TRBD1 agrees at 7 bases. Per germline, CDR1 MNHNS and CDR2 SASEGT. V lost 10 bases and J lost 2; bases outside the gene matches: 4. This CDR3 contains 13 residues. The CDR3 DNA sequence: TGTGCCACTGGGACAGTAAACACCGGGGAGCTGTTTTTT. Translation gives CATGTVNTGELFF.